A single sample gave rise to the 10 T cell receptor beta chains below, sequenced in a study of blood T cell repertoires in COVID-19. The repertoire was sequenced with immunoSEQ multiplex PCR; TCRdb's copy has only in-frame clones and lacks some. The data show nearly 90,000 clones, with 80% to 90% seen just once and roughly 10% held by the top ten. The sample was peripheral blood. These receptors originate from a man at least 80 years old with acute or convalescent COVID-19.

The V and J genes are TRBV7-2 and TRBJ2-7; 9 positions match TRBD2. Germline values: CDR1 SGHTA, CDR2 FQGNSA. The V and J ends lost 5 bases and 2 bases, in that order; junction bases with no gene match: 4. This CDR3 has 14 residues. The CDR3 DNA follows: TGTGCCAGCAGCCTCGGGACTAGCCCCTACGAGCAGTACTTC. Its translation: CASSLGTSPYEQYF.

The chain is built from TRBV19 and TRBJ1-5; a possible D gene is TRBD1 (5 bases). CDR3 length: 14 amino acids. Germline V gene sequence: CDR1 LNHDA, CDR2 SQIVND (reference sequence). V was pared by 9 bases and J by 0 bases, with 12 bases between. The CDR3 nucleotides read TGTGCCAGCCACGACGGACATAGCAATCAGCCCCAGCATTTT. Its translation: CASHDGHSNQPQHF.

Only one count was recorded for this clone. This rearrangement joins TRBV5-8 to TRBJ1-3; TRBD1 agrees at 9 bases. The CDR3 spans 15 residues. Germline V gives CDR1 SGHTS, CDR2 YDEGEE. V shed 9 bases and J 3 bases; nucleotides not matched to a gene: 10. CDR3 sequence reads: CATNQQGASGNTIYF. The DNA for the CDR3 is TGTGCCACCAATCAACAGGGGGCTAGTGGAAACACCATATATTTT.

This chain uses TRBV3-1 (or the pseudogene TRBV3-2) with TRBJ1-4, with 7 positions matching TRBD1. Germline CDR1 is LGHDT and CDR2 is YNNKEL (reference sequence). The CDR3 totals 14 residues. Trimming cost V 5 bases and J 8 bases; bases outside gene matches: 8. For the CDR3, the DNA is TGTGCCAGCAGCGACAGACAGGGAAGAGAAAAACTGTTTTTT. Its translation: CASSDRQGREKLFF.

The rearrangement uses TRBV2 and TRBJ2-1, with TRBD2 identical over 14 bases. The CDR3 has 15 amino acids. J gave up 8 bases and V 5 bases, and 5 bases lay outside the gene matches. CDR1 and CDR2 (germline): SNHLY, FYNNEI. CDR3 region: CASSRTSGRTHEQFF. The DNA of the CDR3 is TGTGCCAGCAGTCGGACTAGCGGGAGGACTCATGAGCAGTTCTTC.

The chain uses TRBV6-5 and TRBJ1-1; no reliable D call. The germline CDR1 and CDR2 sequences are MNHEY and SVGAGI. V lost 5 bases, J lost 6 bases, and 16 bases lay in between. The CDR3 covers 14 residues. The CDR3 spells CASSKWYPDSEAFF. CDR3 DNA: TGTGCCAGCAGTAAATGGTACCCGGACTCTGAAGCTTTCTTT.

The chain links TRBV16 to TRBJ1-5; D might be TRBD1 (5 bases). This CDR3 comprises 15 residues. Germline CDR1 is KGHSY and CDR2 is FQNENV. Trimming removed 7 bases from V and 0 bases from J, with 13 bases in between. CDR3 amino acids: CASTETAYSNQPQHF. DNA for the CDR3: TGTGCCAGCACTGAGACAGCTTATAGCAATCAGCCCCAGCATTTT.

This chain connects TRBV5-4 to TRBJ1-1; 9 bases are a match to TRBD1. The germline V gene has CDR1 SGHNT and CDR2 YYREEE (reference sequence). The trim removed 4 bases at V and 5 bases at J, leaving 9 bases unmatched. This CDR3 is 15 amino acids long. This CDR3 is CASSAYTGGKTEAFF. CDR3 bases: TGTGCCAGCAGCGCCTATACAGGGGGCAAAACTGAAGCTTTCTTT.

This clone turned up a few times. V usage is TRBV28 and J usage is TRBJ1-6, with D perhaps TRBD1 (6 bases). The CDR3 runs to 15 residues. Trimming removed 3 bases at V and 6 bases at J, with 12 bases between. Germline V lookup: CDR1 MDHEN, CDR2 SYDVKM. The CDR3 nucleotides are TGTGCCAGCAGTTTGCTGACAGGAGGTAATTCACCCCTCCACTTT. Translation gives CASSLLTGGNSPLHF. Based on the CDR3 plus reference TRBV28 and TRBJ1-6, the full variable domain is DVKVTQSSRYLVKRTGEKVFLECVQDMDHENMFWYRQDPGLGLRLIYFSYDVKMKEKGDIPEGYSVSREKKERFSLILESASTNQTSMYLCASSLLTGGNSPLHFGNGTRLTVT.

The rearrangement links TRBV7-9 to TRBJ2-7; a possible D gene is TRBD2 (6 bases). The CDR3 has 14 residues. Germline V gives CDR1 SEHNR, CDR2 FQNEAQ (reference sequence). Trimming pared 5 bases from V and 2 bases from J, leaving 13 bases between. This CDR3 reads CASSPTGGTYEQYF. CDR3 nucleotides: TGTGCCAGCAGCCCAACCGGGGGAACCTACGAGCAGTACTTC.